This section outlines one T cell receptor beta chain sequence together with its context. In the authors' methods: Reference gene primer amplification gave estimated nucleated cell counts. The table came from immunoSEQ multiplex PCR; TCRdb's copy has only in-frame clones and leaves some out. V, J and clone size derive from that table, while D and trimming were established from the DNA sequence. The sample has under 150,000 clones, 80% to 90% seen once; the top ten hold 4% to 4.5%. V dropped 6 bases and J dropped 4; count of bases not matched to a gene: 7. The V gene's germline CDR1 is SGHTA and CDR2 FQGNSA. The CDR3 consists of 14 residues. This entry is derived from a study of blood T cell repertoires in COVID-19. The overall study: There were acute and convalescent COVID-19 samples, and they came from the United States, Italy and Spain. T cells, B-cell-depleted T cells, or PBMCs supplied cDNA or gDNA.

The chain uses TRBV7-2 and TRBJ2-7, with 9 nucleotides matching TRBD1. Specimen: peripheral blood. The clonotype comes from a woman aged 40 to 50 with acute or convalescent COVID-19. DNA for the CDR3: TGTGCCAGCAGTTTACTAGACAGGGGGTACGAGCAGTACTTC. It yields the protein CASSLLDRGYEQYF.